The sequence of this TCR beta chain was determined in a study of cytomegalovirus exposure and HLA in healthy donors. About the study: A prior study identified roughly 110 million unique TCR beta sequences from about 179 million T cells. Findings of the study overall: Versus the approximately 670-donor mean, an Asian-associated ancestry cluster reportedly showed fewer N-insertions in a later analysis.

In the PCR, 60 Vbeta and 13 Jbeta primers were used. Produced via immunoSEQ multiplex PCR; TCRdb's table is partial and in-frame only. Of around 130,000 clones listed, around 80% are singletons. V was trimmed by 3 bases and J by 1 base, leaving 7 bases between them. The germline V gene has CDR1 MNHEY and CDR2 SMNVEV (reference sequence). The CDR3 is 13 residues long. As concerns this clone: Its antigen is not identified.

V is TRBV27 and J is TRBJ2-7, with D perhaps TRBD1 (5 bases). This TCR was sampled from a young man in good health and CMV-seronegative. Material: PBMCs. The CDR3 sequence: CASSLTVSYEQYF. The CDR3 DNA follows: TGTGCCAGCAGTTTGACAGTTTCCTACGAGCAGTACTTC.